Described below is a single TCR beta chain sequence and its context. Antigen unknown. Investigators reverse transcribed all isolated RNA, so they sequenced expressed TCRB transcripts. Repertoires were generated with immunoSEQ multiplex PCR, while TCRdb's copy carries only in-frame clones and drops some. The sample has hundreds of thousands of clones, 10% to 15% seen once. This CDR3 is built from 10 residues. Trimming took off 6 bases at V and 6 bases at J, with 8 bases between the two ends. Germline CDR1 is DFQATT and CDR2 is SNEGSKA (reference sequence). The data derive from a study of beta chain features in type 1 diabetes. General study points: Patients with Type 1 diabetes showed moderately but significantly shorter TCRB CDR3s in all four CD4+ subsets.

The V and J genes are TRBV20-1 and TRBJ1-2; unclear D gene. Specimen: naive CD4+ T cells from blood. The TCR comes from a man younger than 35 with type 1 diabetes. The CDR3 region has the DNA TGCAGTGCCAGACAAGATGGCTACACCTTC. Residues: CSARQDGYTF.